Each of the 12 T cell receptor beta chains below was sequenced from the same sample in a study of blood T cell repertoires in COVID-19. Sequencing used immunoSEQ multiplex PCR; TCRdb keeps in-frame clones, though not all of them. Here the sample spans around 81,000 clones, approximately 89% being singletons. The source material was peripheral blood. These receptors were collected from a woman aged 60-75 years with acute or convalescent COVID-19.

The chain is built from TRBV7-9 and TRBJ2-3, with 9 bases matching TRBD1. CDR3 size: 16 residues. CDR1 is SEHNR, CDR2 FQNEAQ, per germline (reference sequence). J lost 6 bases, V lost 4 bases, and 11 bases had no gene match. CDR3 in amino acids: CASSWGKQGARDTQYF. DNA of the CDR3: TGTGCCAGCAGCTGGGGGAAACAGGGGGCACGCGATACGCAGTATTTT.

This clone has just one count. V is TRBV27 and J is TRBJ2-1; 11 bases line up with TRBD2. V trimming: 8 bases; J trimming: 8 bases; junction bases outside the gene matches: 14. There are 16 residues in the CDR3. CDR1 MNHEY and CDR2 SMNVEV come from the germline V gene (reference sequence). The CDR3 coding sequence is TGTGCCAGCCCTCCCCGACTAGCGGGGCTAGGCGATGAGCAGTTCTTC. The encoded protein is CASPPRLAGLGDEQFF.

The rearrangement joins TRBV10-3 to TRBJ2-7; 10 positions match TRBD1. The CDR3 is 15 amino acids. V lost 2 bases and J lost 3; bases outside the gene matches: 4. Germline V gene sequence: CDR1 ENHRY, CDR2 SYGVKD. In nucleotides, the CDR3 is TGTGCCATCAGTGAGGGGGGGACAGGGGTCTACGAGCAGTACTTC. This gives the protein CAISEGGTGVYEQYF.

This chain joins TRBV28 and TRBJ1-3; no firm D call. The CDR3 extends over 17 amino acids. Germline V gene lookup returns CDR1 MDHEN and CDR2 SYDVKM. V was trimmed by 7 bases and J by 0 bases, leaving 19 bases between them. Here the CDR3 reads CASTRGGGLSSGNTIYF. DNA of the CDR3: TGTGCCAGCACCCGGGGTGGAGGACTAAGCTCTGGAAACACCATATATTTT. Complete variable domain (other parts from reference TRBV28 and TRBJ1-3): DVKVTQSSRYLVKRTGEKVFLECVQDMDHENMFWYRQDPGLGLRLIYFSYDVKMKEKGDIPEGYSVSREKKERFSLILESASTNQTSMYLCASTRGGGLSSGNTIYFGEGSWLTVV.

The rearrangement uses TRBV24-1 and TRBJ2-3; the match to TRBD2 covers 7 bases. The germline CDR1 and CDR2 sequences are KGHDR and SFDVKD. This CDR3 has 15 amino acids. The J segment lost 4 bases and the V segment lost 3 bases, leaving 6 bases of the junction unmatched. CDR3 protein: CATSDRVAGADTQYF. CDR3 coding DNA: TGTGCCACCAGTGATAGGGTGGCGGGGGCAGATACGCAGTATTTT.

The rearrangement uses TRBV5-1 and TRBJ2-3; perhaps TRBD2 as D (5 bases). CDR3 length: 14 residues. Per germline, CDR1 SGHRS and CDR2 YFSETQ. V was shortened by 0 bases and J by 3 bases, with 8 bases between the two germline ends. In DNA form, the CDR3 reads TGCGCCAGCAGCTTGGCCGAGGGAACAGATACGCAGTATTTT. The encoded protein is CASSLAEGTDTQYF.

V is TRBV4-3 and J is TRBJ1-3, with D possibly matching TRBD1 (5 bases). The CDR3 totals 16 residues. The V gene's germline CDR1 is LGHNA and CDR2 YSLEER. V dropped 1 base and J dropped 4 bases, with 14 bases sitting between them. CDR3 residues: CASSQVLGVYGNTIYF. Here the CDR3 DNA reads TGCGCCAGCAGCCAAGTGTTAGGGGTTTACGGAAACACCATATATTTT.

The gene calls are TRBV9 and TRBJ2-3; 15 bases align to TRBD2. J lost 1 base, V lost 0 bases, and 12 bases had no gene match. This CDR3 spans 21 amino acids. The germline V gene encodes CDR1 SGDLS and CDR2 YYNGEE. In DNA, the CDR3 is TGTGCCAGCAGCGTAGCGACTTGGAGGGGACTAGCGGGGGGAGGCACAGATACGCAGTATTTT. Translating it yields CASSVATWRGLAGGGTDTQYF.

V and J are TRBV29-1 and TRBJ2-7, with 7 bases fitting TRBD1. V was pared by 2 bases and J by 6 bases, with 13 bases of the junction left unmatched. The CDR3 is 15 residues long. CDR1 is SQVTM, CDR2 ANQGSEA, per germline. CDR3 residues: CSVESGKTGSSEQYF. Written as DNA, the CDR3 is TGCAGCGTTGAAAGTGGGAAGACAGGGTCGTCCGAGCAGTACTTC.

The CDR3 coding sequence is TGTGCCAGCAGCTTTCGGGGGGAAGAGACCCAGTACTTC. It yields the protein CASSFRGEETQYF. The chain links TRBV5-4 to TRBJ2-5; 7 nucleotides agree with TRBD2. The CDR3 runs 13 residues. The V gene end was trimmed by 2 bases and the J gene end by 3 bases; junction bases not matched to a gene: 1. The V gene's germline CDR1 is SGHNT and CDR2 YYREEE (reference sequence).

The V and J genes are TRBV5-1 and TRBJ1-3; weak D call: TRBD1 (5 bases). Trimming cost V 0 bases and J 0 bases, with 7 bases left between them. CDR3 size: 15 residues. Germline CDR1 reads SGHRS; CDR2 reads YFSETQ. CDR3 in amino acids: CASSLEGNSGNTIYF. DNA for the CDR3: TGCGCCAGCAGCTTGGAGGGGAACTCTGGAAACACCATATATTTT.

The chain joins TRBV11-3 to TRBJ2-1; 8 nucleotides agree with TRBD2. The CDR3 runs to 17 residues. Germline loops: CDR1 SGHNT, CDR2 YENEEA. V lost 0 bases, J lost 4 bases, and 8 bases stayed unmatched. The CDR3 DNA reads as TGTGCCAGCAGCTTAGAACGGACAAGCGGGGGTTACAATGAGCAGTTCTTC. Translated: CASSLERTSGGYNEQFF.